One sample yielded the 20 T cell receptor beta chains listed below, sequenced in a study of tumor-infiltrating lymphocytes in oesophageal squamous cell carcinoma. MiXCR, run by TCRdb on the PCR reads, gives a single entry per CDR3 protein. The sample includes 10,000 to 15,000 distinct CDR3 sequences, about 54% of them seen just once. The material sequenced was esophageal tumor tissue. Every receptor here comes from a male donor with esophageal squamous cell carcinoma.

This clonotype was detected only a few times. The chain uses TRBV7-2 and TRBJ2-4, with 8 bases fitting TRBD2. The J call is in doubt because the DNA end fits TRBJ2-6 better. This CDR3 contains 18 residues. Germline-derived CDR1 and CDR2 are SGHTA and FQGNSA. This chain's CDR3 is CASSLRGLDFTGANVLTF. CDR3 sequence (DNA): TGTGCCAGCAGCTTAAGGGGACTAGATTTCACTGGGGCCAACGTCCTGACTTTC.

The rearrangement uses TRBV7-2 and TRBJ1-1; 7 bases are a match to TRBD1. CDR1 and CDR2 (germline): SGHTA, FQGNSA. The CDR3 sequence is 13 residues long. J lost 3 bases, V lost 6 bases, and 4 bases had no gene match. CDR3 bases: TGTGCCAGCAGGCGGACAGGCTACACTGAAGCTTTCTTT. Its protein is CASRRTGYTEAFF.

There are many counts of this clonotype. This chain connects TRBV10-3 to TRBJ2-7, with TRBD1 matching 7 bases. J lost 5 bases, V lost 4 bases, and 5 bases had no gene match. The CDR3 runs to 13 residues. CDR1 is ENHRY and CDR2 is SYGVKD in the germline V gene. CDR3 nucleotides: TGTGCCATCAGTGTACAGGGGAACCACGAGCAGTACTTC. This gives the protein CAISVQGNHEQYF.

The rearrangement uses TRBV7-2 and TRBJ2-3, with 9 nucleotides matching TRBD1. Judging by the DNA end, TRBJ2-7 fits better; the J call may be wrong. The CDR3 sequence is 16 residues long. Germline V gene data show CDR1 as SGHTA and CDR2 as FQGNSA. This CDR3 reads CASSLVGTGKLYEQYF. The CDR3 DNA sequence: TGTGCCAGCAGCTTAGTGGGGACAGGGAAGCTTTACGAGCAGTACTTC.

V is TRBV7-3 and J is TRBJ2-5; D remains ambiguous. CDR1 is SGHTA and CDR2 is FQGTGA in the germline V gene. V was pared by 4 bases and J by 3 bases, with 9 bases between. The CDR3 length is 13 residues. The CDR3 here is CASSSVAEETQYF. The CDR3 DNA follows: TGTGCCAGCAGCTCAGTAGCAGAAGAGACCCAGTACTTC.

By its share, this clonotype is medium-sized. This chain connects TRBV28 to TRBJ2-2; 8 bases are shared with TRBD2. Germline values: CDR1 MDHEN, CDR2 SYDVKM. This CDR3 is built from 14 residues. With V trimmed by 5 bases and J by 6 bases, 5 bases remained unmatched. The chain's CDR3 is CASSQTSAAGELFF. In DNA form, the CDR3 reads TGTGCCAGCAGTCAGACTAGCGCGGCCGGGGAGCTGTTTTTT.

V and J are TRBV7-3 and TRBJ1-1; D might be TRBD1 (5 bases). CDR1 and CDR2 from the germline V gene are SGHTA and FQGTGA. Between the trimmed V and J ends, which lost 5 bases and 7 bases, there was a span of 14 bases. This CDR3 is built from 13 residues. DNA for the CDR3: TGTGCCAGCAGCCCCCAAGGGGTAGGTGAAGCTTTCTTT. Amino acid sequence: CASSPQGVGEAFF.

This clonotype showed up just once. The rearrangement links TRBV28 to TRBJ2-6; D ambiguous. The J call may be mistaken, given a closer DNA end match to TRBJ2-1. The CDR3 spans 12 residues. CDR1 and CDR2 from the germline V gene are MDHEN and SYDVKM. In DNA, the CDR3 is TGTGCCAGCAGCCCCCCTCTCGATGAGCAGTTCTTC. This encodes CASSPPLDEQFF.

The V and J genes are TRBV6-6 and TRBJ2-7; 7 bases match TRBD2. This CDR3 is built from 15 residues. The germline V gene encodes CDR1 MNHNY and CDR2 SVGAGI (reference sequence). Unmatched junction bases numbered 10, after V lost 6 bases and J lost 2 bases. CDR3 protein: CASSQSGTPAYEQYF. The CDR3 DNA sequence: TGTGCCAGCAGCCAAAGCGGGACGCCTGCCTACGAGCAGTACTTC.

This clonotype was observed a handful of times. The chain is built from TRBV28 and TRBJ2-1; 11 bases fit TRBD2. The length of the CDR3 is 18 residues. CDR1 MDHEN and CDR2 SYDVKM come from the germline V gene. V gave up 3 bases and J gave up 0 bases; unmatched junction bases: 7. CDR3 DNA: TGTGCCAGCAGTTTCCCCGGGACTAGCGGATACTCCTACAATGAGCAGTTCTTC. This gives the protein CASSFPGTSGYSYNEQFF.

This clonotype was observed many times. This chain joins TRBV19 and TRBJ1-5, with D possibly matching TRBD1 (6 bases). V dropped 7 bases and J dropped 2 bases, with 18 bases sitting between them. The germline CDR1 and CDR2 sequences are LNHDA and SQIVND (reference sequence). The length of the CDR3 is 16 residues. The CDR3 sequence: CASNSLGGFGNQPQHF. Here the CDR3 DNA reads TGTGCCAGTAACTCCCTAGGGGGTTTCGGCAATCAGCCCCAGCATTTT.

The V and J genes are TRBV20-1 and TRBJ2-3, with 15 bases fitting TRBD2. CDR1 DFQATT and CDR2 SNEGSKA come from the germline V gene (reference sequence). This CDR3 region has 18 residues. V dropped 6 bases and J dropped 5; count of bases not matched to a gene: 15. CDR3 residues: CSAPRTSGGAGRLDTQYF. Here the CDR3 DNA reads TGCAGTGCCCCGCGGACTAGCGGGGGGGCCGGAAGGTTAGATACGCAGTATTTT.

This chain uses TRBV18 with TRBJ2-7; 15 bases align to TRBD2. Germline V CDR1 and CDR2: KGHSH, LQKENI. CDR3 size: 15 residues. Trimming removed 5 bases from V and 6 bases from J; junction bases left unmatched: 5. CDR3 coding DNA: TGTGCCAGCTCAACGGGACTAGCGGGAGGTGCCGAGCAGTACTTC. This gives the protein CASSTGLAGGAEQYF.

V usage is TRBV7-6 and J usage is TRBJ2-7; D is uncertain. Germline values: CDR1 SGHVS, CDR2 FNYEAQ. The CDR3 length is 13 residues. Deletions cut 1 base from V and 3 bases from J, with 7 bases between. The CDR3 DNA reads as TGTGCCAGCAGCTTAGTTCCGGGCTACGAGCAGTACTTC. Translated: CASSLVPGYEQYF. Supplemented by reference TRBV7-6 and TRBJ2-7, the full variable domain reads GAGVSQSPRYKVTKRGQDVALRCDPISGHVSLYWYRQALGQGPEFLTYFNYEAQQDKSGLPNDRFSAERPEGSISTLTIQRTEQRDSAMYRCASSLVPGYEQYFGPGTRLTVT.

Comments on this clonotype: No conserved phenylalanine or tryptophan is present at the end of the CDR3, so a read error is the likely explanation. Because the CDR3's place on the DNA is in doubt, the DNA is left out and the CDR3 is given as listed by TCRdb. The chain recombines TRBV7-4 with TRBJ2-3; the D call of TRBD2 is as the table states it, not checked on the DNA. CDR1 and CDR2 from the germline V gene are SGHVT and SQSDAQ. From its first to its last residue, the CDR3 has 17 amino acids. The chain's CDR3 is CASSRSGRSYNEQFFGP.

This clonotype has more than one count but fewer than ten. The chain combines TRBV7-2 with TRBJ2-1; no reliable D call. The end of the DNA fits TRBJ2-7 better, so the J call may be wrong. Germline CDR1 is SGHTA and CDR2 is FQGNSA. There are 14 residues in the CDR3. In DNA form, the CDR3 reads TGTGCCAGCAGCGTCCTAGTGGGGTCCTACGAGCAGTACTTC. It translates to CASSVLVGSYEQYF.

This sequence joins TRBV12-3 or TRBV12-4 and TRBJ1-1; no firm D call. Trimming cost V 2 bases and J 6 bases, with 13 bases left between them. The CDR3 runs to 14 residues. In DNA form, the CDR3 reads TGTGCCAGCAGTTTAATCCGGACGAGGGCTGAAGCTTTCTTT. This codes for CASSLIRTRAEAFF.

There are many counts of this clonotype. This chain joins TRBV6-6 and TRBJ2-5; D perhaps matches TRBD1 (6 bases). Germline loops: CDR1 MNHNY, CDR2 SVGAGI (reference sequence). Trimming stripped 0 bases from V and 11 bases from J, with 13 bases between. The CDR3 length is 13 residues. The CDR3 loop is CASSYSRGNEQYF. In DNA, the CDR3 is TGTGCCAGCAGTTACTCCAGGGGTAATGAGCAGTACTTC.

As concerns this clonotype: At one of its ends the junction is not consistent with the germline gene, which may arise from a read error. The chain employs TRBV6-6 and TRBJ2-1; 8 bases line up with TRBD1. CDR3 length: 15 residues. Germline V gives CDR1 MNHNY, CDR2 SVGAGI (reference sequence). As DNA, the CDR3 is TGTGCCAGCAGTTCAAGGACAGGGAACACCGGGGAGCTGTACTTC. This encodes CASSSRTGNTGELYF.

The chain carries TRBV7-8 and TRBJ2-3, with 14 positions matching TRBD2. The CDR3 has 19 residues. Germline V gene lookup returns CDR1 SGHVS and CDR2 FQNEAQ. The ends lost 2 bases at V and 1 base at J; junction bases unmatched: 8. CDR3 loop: CASSLTGTSGGVGTDTQYF. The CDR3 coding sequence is TGTGCCAGCAGCTTAACAGGGACTAGCGGGGGCGTAGGCACAGATACGCAGTATTTT.